The next 30 T cell receptor beta chains were all read from a single sample in a study of CD8+CD57+ T cells in acquired aplastic anemia. The authors sequenced patients whose flow cytometry had shown CD8+CD57+ cell expansion. Investigators profiled TCR beta VDJ and CDR3 from genomic DNA template. TCRdb re-derived calls from the reads in MiXCR, one entry per CDR3 protein. The table lists hundreds of thousands of distinct CDR3 sequences, under 40% of them singletons. The sequencing sample was made of sorted CD4+, CD8+, or CD8+CD57+ T cells (not recorded which) from PBMCs. Source of these receptors: a human donor with aplastic anemia.

Comment on this clonotype: A read error may explain this, as a much larger clone is one base away. The chain combines TRBV9 with TRBJ1-2; no clear D gene. CDR3 size: 13 residues. From germline, CDR1 is SGDLS and CDR2 YYNGEE. V lost 0 bases, J lost 12 bases, and 15 bases lay in between. Here the CDR3 DNA reads TGTGCCAGCAGCGTAGGGATCCTGGAGGGCCACACCTTC. Amino acid sequence: CASSVGILEGHTF.

Ten or more counts support this clonotype. J is TRBJ1-2 and V is TRBV2; no clear D gene. The CDR3 extends over 13 amino acids. The V end lost 4 bases, the J end lost 7 bases, and 13 bases lay between the germline ends. The germline V gene encodes CDR1 SNHLY and CDR2 FYNNEI. CDR3 loop: CASSVVVPLGYTF. The DNA of the CDR3 is TGTGCCAGCAGTGTCGTGGTACCACTTGGCTACACCTTC.

This clonotype came up many times. This chain uses TRBV24-1 with TRBJ2-1, with 13 bases aligning to TRBD2. This CDR3 region has 16 residues. The J segment lost 7 bases and the V segment lost 3 bases, leaving 5 bases of the junction unmatched. The germline V gene encodes CDR1 KGHDR and CDR2 SFDVKD. The CDR3 region is CATSDTGLAGANEQFF. As DNA, the CDR3 is TGTGCCACCAGTGATACCGGACTAGCGGGAGCGAATGAGCAGTTCTTC.

The chain recombines TRBV5-1 with TRBJ1-1, with TRBD1 as a possible D gene (5 bases). The CDR3 is 15 residues long. CDR1 SGHRS and CDR2 YFSETQ come from the germline V gene. V was clipped by 0 bases and J by 3 bases, with 12 bases between them. In DNA, the CDR3 is TGCGCCAGCAGCTTGGATGGGGGTGGTGACACTGAAGCTTTCTTT. Protein product: CASSLDGGGDTEAFF.

Concerning this clonotype itself: Given a much more abundant clone one base away, this may be a read error. V gene TRBV7-8 combines with J gene TRBJ1-2, with D perhaps TRBD1 (5 bases). CDR3 length: 14 amino acids. Germline V CDR1 and CDR2: SGHVS, FQNEAQ. This CDR3 reads CTSSTRTTNYGYTF. CDR3 nucleotide sequence: TGTACCAGCAGCACCCGGACAACTAACTATGGCTACACCTTC.

The rearrangement uses TRBV9 and TRBJ1-6; weak D call: TRBD1 (5 bases). The CDR3 has 15 amino acids. V lost 0 bases, J lost 7 bases, and 11 bases lay in between. Germline V gives CDR1 SGDLS, CDR2 YYNGEE. CDR3 protein: CASSVEGRTNSPLHF. As DNA, the CDR3 is TGTGCCAGCAGCGTAGAGGGACGGACCAATTCACCCCTCCACTTT.

This clonotype was recorded many times. The V gene is TRBV7-9, the J gene TRBJ1-1, with 8 positions matching TRBD1. The V gene end was trimmed by 5 bases and the J gene end by 10 bases; junction bases not matched to a gene: 6. Germline V gene data show CDR1 as SEHNR and CDR2 as FQNEAQ (reference sequence). The CDR3 runs 12 residues. CDR3 residues: CASSRTGTGAFF. The CDR3 DNA reads as TGTGCCAGCAGCCGCACAGGGACAGGAGCTTTCTTT.

The chain employs TRBV30 and TRBJ1-1, with D possibly TRBD1 on 5 matching bases. V was cut by 0 bases and J by 1 base, with 6 bases left in between. CDR1 is GTSNPN, CDR2 SVGIG, per germline (reference sequence). The CDR3 is made up of 13 amino acids. The chain's CDR3 is CAWSVRGNTEAFF. CDR3 nucleotides: TGTGCCTGGAGTGTAAGGGGGAACACTGAAGCTTTCTTT.

This clonotype was seen ten or more times. This chain connects TRBV25-1 to TRBJ1-2; D ambiguous. CDR1 MGHDK and CDR2 SYGVNS come from the germline V gene. V was shortened by 4 bases and J by 0 bases, with 30 bases between the two germline ends. The CDR3 extends over 21 amino acids. CDR3 region: CASSVPFRVAIFLCANYGYTF. CDR3 DNA: TGTGCCAGCAGTGTCCCTTTTAGAGTGGCTATATTCTTATGTGCTAACTATGGCTACACCTTC.

This clonotype was counted ten times or more. The chain has TRBV19 and TRBJ2-5, with D unclear. CDR3 length equals 14 residues. CDR1 is LNHDA, CDR2 SQIVND, per germline (reference sequence). The V and J ends lost 7 bases and 5 bases respectively, with 17 bases between them. The CDR3 DNA reads TGTGCCAGTAATTATGAGGCGGCTTGGGAGACCCAGTACTTC. It translates to CASNYEAAWETQYF.

The chain uses TRBV19 and TRBJ1-4; unclear D gene. Trimming took off 1 base at V and 0 bases at J, with 3 bases between the two ends. CDR1 LNHDA and CDR2 SQIVND come from the germline V gene (reference sequence). The CDR3 runs 14 residues. The CDR3 spells CASSIVTTNEKLFF. The CDR3 DNA reads TGTGCCAGTAGTATAGTCACAACTAATGAAAAACTGTTTTTT. Full variable domain (outside the CDR3, taken from reference TRBV19 and TRBJ1-4): DGGITQSPKYLFRKEGQNVTLSCEQNLNHDAMYWYRQDPGQGLRLIYYSQIVNDFQKGDIAEGYSVSREKKESFPLTVTSAQKNPTAFYLCASSIVTTNEKLFFGSGTQLSVL.

This clonotype was seen many times. The chain employs TRBV4-3 and TRBJ1-5; no firm D call. Trimming cost V 6 bases and J 6 bases, with 12 bases left between them. The V gene's germline CDR1 is LGHNA and CDR2 YSLEER. There are 13 residues in the CDR3. The CDR3 coding sequence is TGCGCCAGCAGTGAAGGCTTGGGTCAGCCCCAGCATTTT. This encodes CASSEGLGQPQHF.

The sample holds many counts of this clonotype. The J gene is TRBJ1-2, the V gene TRBV6-1; D remains ambiguous. The CDR3 length is 11 residues. V lost 3 bases and J lost 7, with 6 bases in between. Germline V lookup: CDR1 MNHNS, CDR2 SASEGT. Here the CDR3 DNA reads TGTGCCAGCAGTGACCTTCTTGGCTACACCTTC. Translation gives CASSDLLGYTF.

V gene TRBV7-9 combines with J gene TRBJ2-5; D remains unclear. The CDR3 sequence is 14 residues long. V shed 5 bases and J shed 4 bases, with 14 bases lying between them. Germline CDR1 reads SEHNR; CDR2 reads FQNEAQ (reference sequence). Written as DNA, the CDR3 is TGTGCCAGCAGCCCGTGGGCGGCGGTAGAGACCCAGTACTTC. It translates to CASSPWAAVETQYF.

The chain recombines TRBV7-2 with TRBJ2-7; D gene ambiguous. CDR1 is SGHTA, CDR2 FQGNSA, per germline. The V end lost 4 bases, the J end lost 2 bases, and 12 bases lay between the germline ends. This CDR3 contains 14 residues. The CDR3 reads CASSSYSIPYEQYF. The CDR3, as DNA: TGTGCCAGCAGCTCTTACAGTATTCCCTACGAGCAGTACTTC.

This clonotype was picked up many times. V gene TRBV2 combines with J gene TRBJ2-7; 7 bases are a match to TRBD2. Germline CDR1 reads SNHLY; CDR2 reads FYNNEI. V shed 6 bases and J 7 bases; nucleotides not matched to a gene: 12. The CDR3 has 14 amino acids. The CDR3 loop is CASRPASGPREQYF. CDR3 bases: TGTGCCAGCAGGCCAGCTAGCGGACCTCGGGAGCAGTACTTC.

A word on this clonotype: This may stem from a read error, because a much larger clone lies one nucleotide away. The V and J genes are TRBV20-1 and TRBJ1-2; no definite D call. The germline gives CDR1 DFQATT, CDR2 SNEGSKA (reference sequence). This CDR3 comprises 12 residues. The DNA for the CDR3 is TGCGGTGCTAGTAACTTGGGTTCGGGCTACACCTTC. This sequence encodes CGASNLGSGYTF.

Many counts were recorded for this clonotype. This chain connects TRBV19 to TRBJ2-5, with D perhaps TRBD1 or TRBD2 (5 bases each). Per germline, CDR1 LNHDA and CDR2 SQIVND (reference sequence). There are 15 residues in the CDR3. With 4 bases removed from V and 2 bases from J, the gap between germline ends came to 14 bases. CDR3 bases: TGTGCCAGTAGTACCTATACAGGCGGGCAAGAGACCCAGTACTTC. It is translated as CASSTYTGGQETQYF.

On this clonotype itself: Germline is not matched at one junction end, which may reflect a read error. The chain has TRBV10-3 and TRBJ2-1; D perhaps matches TRBD1 (5 bases). The germline V gene has CDR1 ENHRY and CDR2 SYGVKD. CDR3 length: 13 amino acids. The CDR3 is CAFSDPRANEQSF. CDR3 sequence (DNA): TGTGCCTTCAGTGACCCCAGGGCCAATGAGCAGTCCTTC.

This clonotype was counted between two and nine times. This clone may be a read error of a much larger clone one base away. J is TRBJ2-6 and V is TRBV15, with D uncertain. This CDR3 is 15 amino acids long. Germline loops: CDR1 LNHNV, CDR2 YYDKDF (reference sequence). The CDR3 DNA reads as TGTGCCCCCAGCAGAGTTGTGTCTGGGGCCAACGTCCTGACTTTC. Protein: CAPSRVVSGANVLTF.

In this sample, this clonotype turned up a few times. This chain connects TRBV5-1 to TRBJ2-7, with 9 bases identical to TRBD2. Germline V gene data show CDR1 as SGHRS and CDR2 as YFSETQ. The CDR3 sequence is 14 residues long. With V trimmed by 5 bases and J by 3 bases, 6 bases remained unmatched. CDR3 in DNA: TGCGCCAGCAGTTATATTAGCGGGAGCTACGAGCAGTACTTC. Translated: CASSYISGSYEQYF.

The chain employs TRBV6-9 and TRBJ2-1; 8 bases are a match to TRBD2. The CDR3 is 15 residues long. Germline loops: CDR1 MNHGY, CDR2 SVAAGI. The ends lost 3 bases at V and 4 bases at J; junction bases unmatched: 5. CDR3 amino acids: CASSYLAGPYNEQFF. The CDR3 bases are TGTGCCAGCAGTTACTTAGCGGGACCTTACAATGAGCAGTTCTTC.

This clonotype was found many times. The chain is built from TRBV5-1 and TRBJ2-3; D tentatively reads TRBD1 or TRBD2 (5 bases each). Germline V gene data show CDR1 as SGHRS and CDR2 as YFSETQ. Trimming took 0 bases from V and 0 from J, leaving 11 bases between them. This CDR3 spans 16 amino acids. The CDR3 DNA follows: TGCGCCAGCAGCTTGGGTGGGGGACGGAGCACAGATACGCAGTATTTT. Residues: CASSLGGGRSTDTQYF.

This clonotype was counted at least ten times. This chain joins TRBV2 and TRBJ2-3; D remains unclear. CDR3 length: 14 residues. V lost 7 bases, J lost 1 base, and 12 bases lay in between. CDR1 is SNHLY and CDR2 is FYNNEI in the germline V gene. CDR3 bases: TGTGCCAGCATGTTGGGCCTCGGCACAGATACGCAGTATTTT. Its protein product is CASMLGLGTDTQYF.

In its sample, this clonotype was seen many times. The CDR3 spells CSVEDQDRLYNEQFF. The CDR3 bases are TGCAGCGTTGAAGATCAGGACAGGCTCTACAATGAGCAGTTCTTC. The chain is built from TRBV29-1 and TRBJ2-1; 7 nucleotides agree with TRBD1. The CDR3 is made up of 15 amino acids. Unmatched junction bases numbered 5, after V lost 0 bases and J lost 3 bases. The germline V gene has CDR1 SQVTM and CDR2 ANQGSEA.

The gene calls are TRBV5-5 and TRBJ1-1; the D gene is possibly TRBD1 (5 bases). This CDR3 is 14 amino acids long. V was shortened by 3 bases and J by 4 bases, with 13 bases between the two germline ends. The germline V gene encodes CDR1 SGHKS and CDR2 YYEKEE (reference sequence). The DNA for the CDR3 is TGTGCCAGCAGCTCAGGGACCCTGGGCACTGAAGCTTTCTTT. As protein: CASSSGTLGTEAFF.

CDR3 DNA: TGTGCCAGCAGCTTGACCCCCGACTTTGATTCACCCCTCCACTTT. Translation gives CASSLTPDFDSPLHF. The V call is TRBV5-8, the J call TRBJ1-6; D is unresolved. This CDR3 spans 15 amino acids. The germline V and J ends were trimmed by 1 base and 8 bases, with 13 bases remaining between them. The germline V gene encodes CDR1 SGHTS and CDR2 YDEGEE.

The chain links TRBV7-9 to TRBJ1-3; TRBD1 might be the D (5 bases). V was shortened by 5 bases and J by 0 bases, with 14 bases between the two germline ends. Germline values: CDR1 SEHNR, CDR2 FQNEAQ (reference sequence). This CDR3 comprises 16 residues. The CDR3 spells CASSLWDRRSGNTIYF. Written as DNA, the CDR3 is TGTGCCAGCAGCCTCTGGGACCGACGCTCTGGAAACACCATATATTTT. The full variable domain, completed using reference TRBV7-9 and TRBJ1-3, is DTGVSQNPRHKITKRGQNVTFRCDPISEHNRLYWYRQTLGQGPEFLTYFQNEAQLEKSRLLSDRFSAERPKGSFSTLEIQRTEQGDSAMYLCASSLWDRRSGNTIYFGEGSWLTVV.

This clonotype was counted at least ten times. This chain uses TRBV2 with TRBJ1-2, with 7 bases lining up with TRBD1. Trimming took 7 bases from V and 4 from J; bases not matched to a gene: 9. Germline CDR1 and CDR2: SNHLY and FYNNEI. The CDR3 contains 14 residues. CDR3 sequence (DNA): TGTGCCAGCACTCTAGACAGGGTTGGCTATGGCTACACCTTC. Encoded protein: CASTLDRVGYGYTF.

The V and J genes are TRBV10-2 and TRBJ2-1; D gene unclear. The CDR3 loop spans 12 amino acids. Germline CDR1 WSHSY, CDR2 SAAADI. Trimming removed 2 bases from V and 8 bases from J, with 7 bases in between. The CDR3 loop reads CASSEAPDEQFF. In DNA, the CDR3 is TGCGCCAGCAGTGAGGCCCCCGATGAGCAGTTCTTC.